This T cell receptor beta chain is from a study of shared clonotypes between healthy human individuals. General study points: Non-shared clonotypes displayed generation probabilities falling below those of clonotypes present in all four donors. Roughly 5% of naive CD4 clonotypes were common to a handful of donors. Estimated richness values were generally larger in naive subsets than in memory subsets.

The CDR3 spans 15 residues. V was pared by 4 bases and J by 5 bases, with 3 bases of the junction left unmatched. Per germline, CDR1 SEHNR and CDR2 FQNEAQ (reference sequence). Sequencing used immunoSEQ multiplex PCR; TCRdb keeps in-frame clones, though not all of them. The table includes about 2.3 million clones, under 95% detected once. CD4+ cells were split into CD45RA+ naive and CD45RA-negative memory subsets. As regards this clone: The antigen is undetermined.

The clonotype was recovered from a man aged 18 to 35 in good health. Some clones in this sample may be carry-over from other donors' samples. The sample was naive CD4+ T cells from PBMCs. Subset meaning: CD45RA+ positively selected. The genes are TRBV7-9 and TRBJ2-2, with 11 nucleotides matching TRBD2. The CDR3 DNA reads TGTGCCAGCAGCTCACTAGCGGGAGTAACCGGGGAGCTGTTTTTT. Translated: CASSSLAGVTGELFF.